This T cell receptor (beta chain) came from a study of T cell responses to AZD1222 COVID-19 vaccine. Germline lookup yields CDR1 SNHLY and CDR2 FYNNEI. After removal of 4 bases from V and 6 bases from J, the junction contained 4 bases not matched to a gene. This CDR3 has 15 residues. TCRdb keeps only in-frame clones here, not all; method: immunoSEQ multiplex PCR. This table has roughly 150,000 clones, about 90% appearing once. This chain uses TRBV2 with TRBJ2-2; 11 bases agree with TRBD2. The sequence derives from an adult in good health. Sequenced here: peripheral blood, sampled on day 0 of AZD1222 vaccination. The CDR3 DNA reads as TGTGCCAGCAGTGGGGCTAGCGGGAGGCCCGGGGAGCTGTTTTTT. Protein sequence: CASSGASGRPGELFF. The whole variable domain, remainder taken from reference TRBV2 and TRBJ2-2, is EPEVTQTPSHQVTQMGQEVILRCVPISNHLYFYWYRQILGQKVEFLVSFYNNEISEKSEIFDDQFSVERPDGSNFTLKIRSTKLEDSAMYFCASSGASGRPGELFFGEGSRLTVL.